This is a list of T cell receptor beta chains from one sample in a study of metastatic and nonmetastatic thyroid tumors. TCRdb reanalyzed the PCR reads with MiXCR. This table holds over 50,000 clones, 25% to 30% found once. Sequencing input: blood. These receptors came from a female donor with papillary thyroid cancer or a benign thyroid nodule (not recorded which). Some clones in this sample may be carry-over from other donors' samples. CDR3s include the opening cysteine and the closing phenylalanine or tryptophan. The D gene is left open where the match is weak. Clone sizes are given selectively: once, few, many, or a class where the clone is expanded.

d_call: TRBD1; j_call: TRBJ1-5; clone_size: few; v_call: TRBV6-1; cdr3_aa: CASRRTGGAQPQHF; cdr3_nt: TGTGCCAGCAGAAGGACAGGGGGGGCACAGCCCCAGCATTTT
d_call: TRBD1; j_call: TRBJ1-2; clone_size: NA; v_call: TRBV6-1; cdr3_aa: CASHTMGQADGYTF; cdr3_nt: TGTGCCAGCCATACGATGGGACAGGCGGATGGCTACACCTTC
d_call: TRBD1; j_call: TRBJ2-5; clone_size: NA; v_call: TRBV2; cdr3_aa: CASSETRDRENF; cdr3_nt: TGTGCCAGCAGTGAAACTAGGGACAGGGAGAACTTC
d_call: NA; j_call: TRBJ2-2; clone_size: NA; v_call: TRBV5-1; cdr3_aa: CASSPGLWNTGELFF; cdr3_nt: TGCGCCAGCAGCCCGGGACTCTGGAACACCGGGGAGCTGTTTTTT
d_call: TRBD2; j_call: TRBJ2-7; clone_size: few; v_call: TRBV28; cdr3_aa: CASSLYVGLAGDDEQYF; cdr3_nt: TGTGCCAGCAGTTTATATGTTGGACTAGCGGGAGATGACGAGCAGTACTTC
d_call: NA; j_call: TRBJ1-2; clone_size: NA; v_call: TRBV7-2; cdr3_aa: CASSPRTGNYGYTF; cdr3_nt: TGTGCCAGCAGCCCCCGGACGGGAAACTATGGCTACACCTTC
d_call: TRBD2; j_call: TRBJ2-3; clone_size: few; v_call: TRBV27; cdr3_aa: CASSPLGLAGGDTQYF; cdr3_nt: TGTGCCAGCAGTCCCCTGGGACTAGCGGGGGGAGATACGCAGTATTTT
d_call: TRBD1; j_call: TRBJ1-2; clone_size: NA; v_call: TRBV30; cdr3_aa: CAWTTGTGEGYTF; cdr3_nt: TGTGCCTGGACCACCGGGACAGGAGAAGGCTACACCTTC
d_call: TRBD2; j_call: TRBJ2-7; clone_size: many; v_call: TRBV2; cdr3_aa: CASSGMTSGIIGEQYF; cdr3_nt: TGTGCCAGCAGCGGGATGACTAGCGGGATAATCGGCGAGCAGTACTTC
d_call: TRBD2; j_call: TRBJ2-1; clone_size: NA; v_call: TRBV11-1; cdr3_aa: CASSPRTSGNNEQFF; cdr3_nt: TGTGCCAGCAGCCCCCGGACTAGCGGGAATAATGAGCAGTTCTTC
d_call: NA; j_call: TRBJ2-2; clone_size: few; v_call: TRBV6-2/TRBV6-3; cdr3_aa: CASSYRGAGGCTGELFF; cdr3_nt: TGTGCCAGCAGTTACCGGGGGGCAGGGGGCTGCACCGGGGAGCTGTTTTTT
d_call: TRBD2; j_call: TRBJ2-7; clone_size: NA; v_call: TRBV3-1; cdr3_aa: CASSQGLAGAAEQYF; cdr3_nt: TGTGCCAGCAGCCAAGGACTAGCGGGAGCTGCCGAGCAGTACTTC
d_call: NA; j_call: TRBJ2-7; clone_size: few; v_call: TRBV6-2/TRBV6-3; cdr3_aa: CASSYSPRIPRQYF; cdr3_nt: TGTGCCAGCAGTTACTCGCCGCGTATACCCAGGCAGTACTTC
d_call: NA; j_call: TRBJ2-1; clone_size: few; v_call: TRBV6-6; cdr3_aa: CASSYLAGSYNEQFF; cdr3_nt: TGTGCCAGCAGTTACTTGGCGGGGTCCTACAATGAGCAGTTCTTC
d_call: TRBD2; j_call: TRBJ2-3; clone_size: NA; v_call: TRBV19; cdr3_aa: CASSIVTSGTDTQYF; cdr3_nt: TGTGCCAGTAGTATAGTGACTAGCGGCACAGATACGCAGTATTTT
d_call: NA; j_call: TRBJ1-1; clone_size: many; v_call: TRBV28; cdr3_aa: CASSLRRGGLTEAFF; cdr3_nt: TGTGCCAGCAGTTTAAGGCGGGGCGGGTTAACTGAAGCTTTCTTT
d_call: NA; j_call: TRBJ1-2; clone_size: NA; v_call: TRBV6-1; cdr3_aa: CASSRPGNTGVYGYTF; cdr3_nt: TGTGCCAGCAGCCGCCCAGGAAACACAGGCGTCTATGGCTACACCTTC
d_call: NA; j_call: TRBJ1-3; clone_size: once; v_call: TRBV20-1; cdr3_aa: CSAREGRSSGNTIYF; cdr3_nt: TGCAGTGCTAGAGAAGGACGGAGCTCTGGAAACACCATATATTTT
d_call: NA; j_call: TRBJ2-7; clone_size: NA; v_call: TRBV4-3; cdr3_aa: CASSQDEGVGYEQYF; cdr3_nt: TGCGCCAGCAGCCAAGATGAGGGTGTCGGCTACGAGCAGTACTTC
d_call: TRBD1; j_call: TRBJ2-2; clone_size: NA; v_call: TRBV5-1; cdr3_aa: CASSLGTGHTGELFF; cdr3_nt: TGCGCCAGCAGCTTGGGGACAGGGCACACCGGGGAGCTGTTTTTT
d_call: NA; j_call: TRBJ2-1; clone_size: medium-sized; v_call: TRBV6-1; cdr3_aa: CASSELERNEQFF; cdr3_nt: TGTGCCAGCAGTGAACTAGAACGGAATGAGCAGTTCTTC
d_call: TRBD2; j_call: TRBJ2-3; clone_size: few; v_call: TRBV29-1; cdr3_aa: CSSSSGDRTDTQYF; cdr3_nt: TGCAGCTCTTCTAGCGGGGATCGCACAGATACGCAGTATTTT
d_call: NA; j_call: TRBJ1-3; clone_size: NA; v_call: TRBV11-2; cdr3_aa: CASSLPGSGNTIYF; cdr3_nt: TGTGCCAGCAGTTTACCAGGCTCTGGAAACACCATATATTTT
d_call: TRBD1; j_call: TRBJ1-5; clone_size: many; v_call: TRBV7-8; cdr3_aa: CASSRTGGNQPQHF; cdr3_nt: TGTGCCAGCAGCCGGACAGGGGGCAATCAGCCCCAGCATTTT
d_call: TRBD2; j_call: TRBJ2-3; clone_size: few; v_call: TRBV6-4; cdr3_aa: CASSVSSGGTDTQYF; cdr3_nt: TGTGCCAGCAGTGTATCAAGCGGGGGCACAGATACGCAGTATTTT
d_call: NA; j_call: TRBJ2-7; clone_size: NA; v_call: TRBV7-2; cdr3_aa: CASTLPWEQYF; cdr3_nt: TGTGCCAGCACCCTGCCTTGGGAGCAGTACTTC
d_call: NA; j_call: TRBJ2-3; clone_size: many; v_call: TRBV27; cdr3_aa: CASSSKSTDTQYF; cdr3_nt: TGTGCCAGCAGTTCAAAGAGCACAGATACGCAGTATTTT